One sample yielded the 28 T cell receptor beta chains listed below, sequenced in a study of shared clonotypes between healthy human individuals. Only in-frame clones appear in the TCRdb table, and some are missing; sequencing was by immunoSEQ multiplex PCR. The data contain some 1.5 million clones, about 98% of them seen just once; the ten biggest clones take up approximately 0.44%. Sequencing was performed on naive CD4+ T cells sorted from blood. Subset specified: CD45RA+ positively selected. Receptors originate from a man aged 25-45 years in good health.

The rearrangement joins TRBV7-3 to TRBJ2-1; 9 nucleotides line up with TRBD1. This CDR3 is built from 18 residues. After removal of 1 base from V and 3 bases from J, the junction contained 10 bases not matched to a gene. The germline gives CDR1 SGHTA, CDR2 FQGTGA. CDR3 region: CASSLRARTGVNYNEQFF. The CDR3 bases are TGTGCCAGCAGCTTAAGGGCTAGGACAGGGGTTAACTACAATGAGCAGTTCTTC.

The chain uses TRBV5-6 and TRBJ1-5, with D possibly matching TRBD1 (6 bases). V shed 1 base and J shed 9 bases, with 20 bases lying between them. From germline, CDR1 is SGHDT and CDR2 YYEEEE. The CDR3 extends over 16 amino acids. The CDR3 DNA follows: TGTGCCAGCAGCTTGTGGGGCGGGGGCGCCGAGGGGCCCCAGCATTTT. This codes for CASSLWGGGAEGPQHF.

The chain joins TRBV19 to TRBJ2-3, with TRBD2 as a possible D gene (5 bases). V lost 3 bases and J 6 bases, leaving 16 bases between the germline ends. Germline CDR1 and CDR2: LNHDA and SQIVND (reference sequence). The CDR3 consists of 15 residues. Here the CDR3 DNA reads TGTGCCAGTAGTATTCGAGGGAGCGCACGCGATACGCAGTATTTT. This gives the protein CASSIRGSARDTQYF.

DNA of the CDR3: TGCAGCGTTGTGGGACAGGGTAGGACAGATACGCAGTATTTT. Encoded protein: CSVVGQGRTDTQYF. The chain recombines TRBV29-1 with TRBJ2-3; 9 positions match TRBD1. Losses at the gene ends were 4 bases for V and 3 bases for J; bases not matched to a gene: 5. This CDR3 spans 14 amino acids. Germline V lookup: CDR1 SQVTM, CDR2 ANQGSEA.

For this clone: Other DNA sequences from this sample encode an identical CDR3 as well. This rearrangement joins TRBV5-4 to TRBJ1-2; D is unclear. CDR1 SGHNT and CDR2 YYREEE come from the germline V gene (reference sequence). The CDR3 has 12 residues. With 4 bases removed from V and 5 bases from J, the gap between germline ends came to 9 bases. CDR3 nucleotide sequence: TGTGCCAGCAGCACCCCGGATTATGGCTACACCTTC. This codes for CASSTPDYGYTF.

The chain combines TRBV5-1 with TRBJ1-3; 10 positions agree with TRBD1. Trimming removed 0 bases from V and 4 bases from J; junction bases left unmatched: 4. In germline, CDR1 is SGHRS, CDR2 YFSETQ. This CDR3 spans 16 amino acids. CDR3 amino acids: CASSLVGTGVGNTIYF. CDR3 coding DNA: TGCGCCAGCAGCTTGGTTGGGACAGGGGTCGGAAACACCATATATTTT.

The chain links TRBV11-2 to TRBJ2-5; 9 bases are shared with TRBD1. V was clipped by 4 bases and J by 5 bases; unmatched bases: 11. Germline values: CDR1 SGHAT, CDR2 FQNNGV. The length of the CDR3 is 16 residues. The CDR3 nucleotides are TGTGCCAGCAGCTCCCTCCGGGACAGGGTATCGGAGACCCAGTACTTC. Protein: CASSSLRDRVSETQYF. The variable domain in full, with the rest retrieved from reference TRBV11-2 and TRBJ2-5, is EAGVAQSPRYKIIEKRQSVAFWCNPISGHATLYWYQQILGQGPKLLIQFQNNGVVDDSQLPKDRFSAERLKGVDSTLKIQPAKLEDSAVYLCASSSLRDRVSETQYFGPGTRLLVL.

This chain uses TRBV5-1 with TRBJ1-5; possibly TRBD1 for D (5 bases). Germline CDR1 reads SGHRS; CDR2 reads YFSETQ. Between the trimmed V and J ends, which lost 1 base and 2 bases, there was a span of 19 bases. The CDR3 has 18 amino acids. The CDR3 loop reads CASSLHPGAGAGNQPQHF. In DNA, the CDR3 is TGCGCCAGCAGCTTGCATCCCGGGGCTGGAGCGGGCAATCAGCCCCAGCATTTT.

V and J are TRBV7-2 and TRBJ1-2; D is uncertain. Germline CDR1 SGHTA, CDR2 FQGNSA. V lost 0 bases to trimming and J lost 6 bases, with 14 bases between them. The CDR3 spans 15 residues. The CDR3 protein is CASSLAVGPSDGYTF. CDR3 coding DNA: TGTGCCAGCAGCTTAGCCGTTGGCCCGTCCGATGGCTACACCTTC.

The V and J genes are TRBV27 and TRBJ2-3, with a possible D match to TRBD2 (6 bases). Germline values: CDR1 MNHEY, CDR2 SMNVEV (reference sequence). Trimming pared 5 bases from V and 1 base from J, leaving 16 bases between. The CDR3 totals 16 residues. In nucleotides, the CDR3 is TGTGCCAGCAGTCATGAGCGGGCTCCCGGCACAGATACGCAGTATTTT. Amino acids: CASSHERAPGTDTQYF.

The chain links TRBV12-5 to TRBJ2-1; D ambiguous. The CDR3 loop spans 14 amino acids. CDR1 and CDR2 (germline): LGHNT, FRNRAP. Trimming left V 6 bases short and J 4 bases short, with 13 bases between. The CDR3 region has the DNA TGTGCTAGTGGAACGACGACAACTTACAATGAGCAGTTCTTC. It encodes CASGTTTTYNEQFF.

The V and J genes are TRBV4-1 and TRBJ2-4, with a tentative D call TRBD2 (5 bases). This CDR3 has 15 amino acids. Germline CDR1 and CDR2: MGHRA and YSYEKL. The germline V and J ends were trimmed by 0 bases and 9 bases, with 15 bases remaining between them. The CDR3 nucleotides read TGCGCCAGCAGCCAAGATCTTTCCGTGGGGAGCATTCAGTACTTC. Translating gives CASSQDLSVGSIQYF.

The chain carries TRBV30 and TRBJ2-3, with no clear D. Germline V gene data show CDR1 as GTSNPN and CDR2 as SVGIG (reference sequence). Trimming shortened V by 4 bases and J by 0 bases, and 14 bases separated the two germline ends. CDR3 length: 15 residues. CDR3 loop: CAWIRRDRSTDTQYF. As DNA, the CDR3 is TGTGCCTGGATTCGCCGCGACCGGAGCACAGATACGCAGTATTTT. Variable domain in full (rest from reference TRBV30 and TRBJ2-3): SQTIHQWPATLVQPVGSPLSLECTVEGTSNPNLYWYRQAAGRGLQLLFYSVGIGQISSEVPQNLSASRPQDRQFILSSKKLLLSDSGFYLCAWIRRDRSTDTQYFGPGTRLTVL.

V is TRBV6-5 and J is TRBJ2-7, with TRBD1 matching over 10 bases. Looked up from germline, CDR1 is MNHEY and CDR2 is SVGAGI. J was trimmed by 1 base and V by 6 bases; bases with no gene match: 3. The CDR3 runs to 14 residues. The CDR3 reads CASRDRGFSYEQYF. In DNA form, the CDR3 reads TGTGCCAGCAGGGACAGGGGGTTTTCCTACGAGCAGTACTTC.

This rearrangement joins TRBV2 to TRBJ2-7; 9 bases line up with TRBD1. The CDR3 is 14 amino acids. CDR1 SNHLY and CDR2 FYNNEI come from the germline V gene. V lost 8 bases and J lost 7; bases outside the gene matches: 12. CDR3 in DNA: TGTGCCAGCGCTCCCGGGACAGGGAGTAGGGAGCAGTACTTC. This translates into CASAPGTGSREQYF.

V gene TRBV28 combines with J gene TRBJ2-2; 9 positions agree with TRBD2. The CDR3 length is 14 residues. Germline loops: CDR1 MDHEN, CDR2 SYDVKM. The trim removed 8 bases at V and 4 bases at J, leaving 5 bases unmatched. The chain's CDR3 is CASSLAGSTGELFF. The CDR3 DNA is TGTGCCAGCTCCCTAGCGGGAAGCACCGGGGAGCTGTTTTTT.

V and J are TRBV7-8 and TRBJ2-2, with D unresolved. CDR1 is SGHVS and CDR2 is FQNEAQ in the germline V gene. V lost 7 bases to trimming and J lost 8 bases, with 11 bases between them. This CDR3 contains 12 residues. Here the CDR3 DNA reads TGTGCCAGCACCCATCCCGCGGGGGAGCTGTTTTTT. Its translation is CASTHPAGELFF.

The chain joins TRBV11-2 to TRBJ2-1; D possibly matches TRBD1 or TRBD2 (5 bases each). This CDR3 has 16 amino acids. V was pared by 1 base and J by 2 bases, with 12 bases between. Germline CDR1 and CDR2: SGHAT and FQNNGV. CDR3 protein: CASSLVEGTTYNEQFF. The CDR3 DNA sequence: TGTGCCAGCAGCTTAGTTGAGGGGACGACCTACAATGAGCAGTTCTTC.

The rearrangement links TRBV28 to TRBJ1-4; tentatively, D is TRBD1 (6 bases). Germline assignment: CDR1 MDHEN and CDR2 SYDVKM. Between the trimmed V and J ends, which lost 6 bases and 8 bases, there was a span of 19 bases. This CDR3 is built from 15 residues. CDR3 coding DNA: TGTGCCAGCAGCCAACCACCGCGAGGGACAGAAAAACTGTTTTTT. Its translation: CASSQPPRGTEKLFF.

The gene calls are TRBV7-2 and TRBJ2-2; D might be TRBD2 (5 bases). CDR1 is SGHTA, CDR2 FQGNSA, per germline. This CDR3 spans 16 amino acids. Trimming removed 2 bases from V and 1 base from J, with 11 bases in between. CDR3 in amino acids: CASSLRRGRNTGELFF. The CDR3 bases are TGTGCCAGCAGCTTACGACGAGGGAGGAACACCGGGGAGCTGTTTTTT.

The chain is built from TRBV6-6 and TRBJ1-4, with D hard to call. CDR1 MNHNY and CDR2 SVGAGI come from the germline V gene (reference sequence). With 6 bases removed from V and 3 bases from J, the gap between germline ends came to 11 bases. This CDR3 spans 14 amino acids. The CDR3 here is CASSLVPANEKLFF. The DNA for the CDR3 is TGTGCCAGCAGCCTGGTCCCGGCTAATGAAAAACTGTTTTTT.

The V and J genes are TRBV11-2 and TRBJ2-1; TRBD1 matches 9 bases. After removal of 5 bases from V and 8 bases from J, the junction contained 10 bases not matched to a gene. Germline values: CDR1 SGHAT, CDR2 FQNNGV. The CDR3 has 15 amino acids. DNA of the CDR3: TGTGCCAGCAGCATCGGACGGGACAGGGTCCATGAGCAGTTCTTC. This codes for CASSIGRDRVHEQFF.

The gene calls are TRBV14 and TRBJ2-3; the match to TRBD2 covers 8 bases. The CDR3 has 17 residues. V shed 10 bases, J shed 3 bases, and the junction held 18 bases outside the gene matches. In germline, CDR1 is SGHDN, CDR2 FVKESK. The CDR3 spells CATSGGFSGRLTDTQYF. The CDR3 nucleotides are TGTGCCACCAGTGGGGGATTCAGCGGGAGATTGACAGATACGCAGTATTTT.

This chain joins TRBV18 and TRBJ2-2; D is tentatively TRBD1 or TRBD2 (5 bases each). CDR3 length: 15 amino acids. The V and J ends lost 3 bases and 6 bases respectively, with 14 bases between them. Germline values: CDR1 KGHSH, CDR2 LQKENI. CDR3 sequence reads: CASSPLHGAAGELFF. The CDR3 nucleotides read TGTGCCAGCTCACCCCTCCACGGGGCGGCCGGGGAGCTGTTTTTT. Together with reference TRBV18 and TRBJ2-2, the CDR3 gives the full variable domain: NAGVMQNPRHLVRRRGQEARLRCSPMKGHSHVYWYRQLPEEGLKFMVYLQKENIIDESGMPKERFSAEFPKEGPSILRIQQVVRGDSAAYFCASSPLHGAAGELFFGEGSRLTVL.

J is TRBJ1-1 and V is TRBV5-1; D is possibly TRBD1 (5 bases). Germline V gene lookup returns CDR1 SGHRS and CDR2 YFSETQ. This CDR3 region has 16 residues. Trimming cost V 4 bases and J 0 bases, with 16 bases left between them. In DNA, the CDR3 is TGCGCCAGCAGCGGCCTGGGACGCGGGATGAACACTGAAGCTTTCTTT. Its protein product is CASSGLGRGMNTEAFF.

This chain uses TRBV9 with TRBJ1-1; no reliable D call. Germline V gene data show CDR1 as SGDLS and CDR2 as YYNGEE. V lost 0 bases to trimming and J lost 8 bases, with 11 bases between them. This CDR3 has 13 residues. This chain's CDR3 is CASSVAPGAEAFF. For the CDR3, the DNA is TGTGCCAGCAGCGTAGCGCCAGGTGCAGAAGCTTTCTTT.

CDR3: CASSLYDRGGELFF. The CDR3 DNA follows: TGTGCCAGCAGTTTGTACGACAGGGGCGGGGAGCTGTTTTTT. V is TRBV27 and J is TRBJ2-2, with 8 nucleotides matching TRBD1. The germline gives CDR1 MNHEY, CDR2 SMNVEV (reference sequence). J lost 7 bases, V lost 3 bases, and 4 bases had no gene match. CDR3 length: 14 residues.

The genes are TRBV19 and TRBJ2-2; 7 nucleotides agree with TRBD1. Germline CDR1 and CDR2: LNHDA and SQIVND (reference sequence). V lost 7 bases to trimming and J lost 1 base; unmatched junction nucleotides: 3. The CDR3 runs to 14 residues. This CDR3 reads CASIPGGNTGELFF. Written as DNA, the CDR3 is TGTGCCAGTATTCCAGGGGGGAACACCGGGGAGCTGTTTTTT.